A selection of T cell receptor beta chains follows, all from one sample in a study of blood T cell repertoires in COVID-19. Sequenced by immunoSEQ multiplex PCR; TCRdb stores in-frame clones only, minus some. The sample holds roughly 87,000 clones, about 84% seen once. Sequences were obtained from peripheral blood. These receptors were taken from a man over 45 with active COVID-19. The CDR3 runs from the conserved cysteine through the conserved F or W. The D gene is left open where the match is weak. Some rows mark clone size as missing; the rest say once, few, many or name a class of expanded clone.

clone size: .
D gene: TRBD1
J gene: TRBJ1-2
V gene: TRBV30
CDR3 protein: CAWSWTGPYGYTF
CDR3 DNA: TGTGCCTGGAGTTGGACAGGGCCCTATGGCTACACCTTC

clone size: .
D gene: TRBD2
J gene: TRBJ2-1
V gene: TRBV27
CDR3 protein: CASSQGLAGVREQFF
CDR3 DNA: TGTGCCAGCAGTCAGGGACTAGCGGGAGTACGTGAGCAGTTCTTC

clone size: .
D gene: .
J gene: TRBJ1-4
V gene: TRBV7-9
CDR3 protein: CALARDNEKLFF
CDR3 DNA: TGTGCTTTAGCCAGGGATAATGAAAAACTGTTTTTT

clone size: .
D gene: TRBD2
J gene: TRBJ2-1
V gene: TRBV2
CDR3 protein: CASSEGLAGYEQFF
CDR3 DNA: TGTGCCAGCAGTGAGGGACTAGCGGGATATGAGCAGTTCTTC

clone size: .
D gene: TRBD1
J gene: TRBJ2-7
V gene: TRBV19
CDR3 protein: CASSTDWTGHEQYF
CDR3 DNA: TGTGCCAGTAGTACAGATTGGACAGGGCACGAGCAGTACTTC

clone size: .
D gene: TRBD1
J gene: TRBJ1-1
V gene: TRBV4-3
CDR3 protein: CASSFETGGSPEAFF
CDR3 DNA: TGCGCCAGCAGTTTCGAGACAGGGGGTAGCCCTGAAGCTTTCTTT

clone size: once
D gene: TRBD1
J gene: TRBJ1-4
V gene: TRBV4-1
CDR3 protein: CASSQTGAPYGREKLFF
CDR3 DNA: TGCGCCAGCAGCCAGACAGGGGCCCCTTATGGGCGGGAAAAACTGTTTTTT

clone size: .
D gene: .
J gene: TRBJ2-6
V gene: TRBV18
CDR3 protein: CASSSVPGSGANVLTF
CDR3 DNA: TGTGCCAGCTCATCCGTCCCGGGCTCTGGGGCCAACGTCCTGACTTTC

clone size: once
D gene: .
J gene: TRBJ1-3
V gene: TRBV6-1
CDR3 protein: CASSERGFSGNTIYF
CDR3 DNA: TGTGCCAGCAGTGAACGGGGGTTCTCTGGAAACACCATATATTTT

clone size: .
D gene: TRBD1
J gene: TRBJ1-2
V gene: TRBV9
CDR3 protein: CASSGRDREYGYTF
CDR3 DNA: TGTGCCAGCAGCGGCCGGGACAGGGAGTATGGCTACACCTTC

clone size: few
D gene: .
J gene: TRBJ2-3
V gene: TRBV15
CDR3 protein: CATSRDNGGKRSDTQYF
CDR3 DNA: TGTGCCACCAGCAGAGACAACGGAGGTAAAAGATCAGATACGCAGTATTTT

clone size: .
D gene: .
J gene: TRBJ2-7
V gene: TRBV7-9
CDR3 protein: CASSLQGPGGEQYF
CDR3 DNA: TGTGCCAGCAGCTTACAGGGCCCCGGGGGCGAGCAGTACTTC

clone size: .
D gene: .
J gene: TRBJ1-3
V gene: TRBV14
CDR3 protein: CASSQAGVNTIYF
CDR3 DNA: TGTGCCAGCAGCCAAGCAGGGGTAAACACCATATATTTT

clone size: .
D gene: .
J gene: TRBJ1-2
V gene: TRBV5-4
CDR3 protein: CASSLMGGYTF
CDR3 DNA: TGTGCCAGCAGCTTGATGGGCGGCTACACCTTC

clone size: .
D gene: .
J gene: TRBJ1-2
V gene: TRBV28
CDR3 protein: CASSPQGSGGYTF
CDR3 DNA: TGTGCCAGCAGTCCACAGGGATCTGGCGGCTACACCTTC

clone size: .
D gene: .
J gene: TRBJ2-2
V gene: TRBV7-7
CDR3 protein: CASSPGQNTGELFF
CDR3 DNA: TGTGCCAGCAGCCCCGGACAGAACACCGGGGAGCTGTTTTTT

clone size: .
D gene: .
J gene: TRBJ1-4
V gene: TRBV5-4
CDR3 protein: CASSSTGAYEKLFF
CDR3 DNA: TGTGCCAGCAGCTCCACGGGTGCTTATGAAAAACTGTTTTTT

clone size: .
D gene: TRBD1
J gene: TRBJ2-1
V gene: TRBV29-1
CDR3 protein: CSAARRQGALNEQFF
CDR3 DNA: TGCAGCGCCGCTCGCCGACAGGGGGCCCTCAATGAGCAGTTCTTC

clone size: .
D gene: TRBD1
J gene: TRBJ1-1
V gene: TRBV6-2/TRBV6-3
CDR3 protein: CASSYSRRVGQDMNTEAFF
CDR3 DNA: TGTGCCAGCAGTTACTCGAGGCGAGTGGGACAGGACATGAACACTGAAGCTTTCTTT

clone size: .
D gene: .
J gene: TRBJ2-7
V gene: TRBV28
CDR3 protein: CASSFFGQGIDEQYF
CDR3 DNA: TGTGCCAGCAGTTTTTTCGGGCAGGGGATAGACGAGCAGTACTTC

clone size: .
D gene: TRBD1
J gene: TRBJ2-7
V gene: TRBV19
CDR3 protein: CASSIVDRGPYEQYF
CDR3 DNA: TGTGCCAGTAGTATAGTGGACAGGGGGCCCTACGAGCAGTACTTC

clone size: .
D gene: TRBD1
J gene: TRBJ1-2
V gene: TRBV28
CDR3 protein: CASSPGTGGPYGYTF
CDR3 DNA: TGTGCCAGCAGTCCGGGGACAGGGGGCCCATATGGCTACACCTTC

clone size: .
D gene: .
J gene: TRBJ2-7
V gene: TRBV4-1
CDR3 protein: CASSTPSRQQKGYDEQYF
CDR3 DNA: TGCGCCAGCAGTACGCCTAGCAGACAACAAAAGGGCTATGACGAGCAGTACTTC

clone size: .
D gene: .
J gene: TRBJ1-1
V gene: TRBV5-1
CDR3 protein: CASSFDRPNTEAFF
CDR3 DNA: TGCGCCAGCTCATTCGACAGACCGAACACTGAAGCTTTCTTT

clone size: .
D gene: TRBD1
J gene: TRBJ2-7
V gene: TRBV7-2
CDR3 protein: CASSPMTGGGEQYF
CDR3 DNA: TGTGCCAGCAGCCCAATGACAGGGGGCGGCGAGCAGTACTTC

clone size: .
D gene: TRBD1
J gene: TRBJ2-7
V gene: TRBV4-1
CDR3 protein: CASSYRVGTGADISSYEQYF
CDR3 DNA: TGCGCCAGCAGCTACCGGGTAGGGACAGGGGCCGACATAAGCTCCTACGAGCAGTACTTC

clone size: .
D gene: TRBD1
J gene: TRBJ1-5
V gene: TRBV19
CDR3 protein: CASRGARQPQHF
CDR3 DNA: TGTGCCAGCAGGGGGGCCCGCCAGCCCCAGCATTTT

clone size: .
D gene: .
J gene: TRBJ2-7
V gene: TRBV30
CDR3 protein: CAWSAGVSYEQYF
CDR3 DNA: TGTGCCTGGAGTGCGGGAGTTTCCTACGAGCAGTACTTC

clone size: .
D gene: TRBD1
J gene: TRBJ1-6
V gene: TRBV27
CDR3 protein: CASARDSDNSPLHF
CDR3 DNA: TGTGCCAGTGCTAGGGACAGCGACAATTCACCCCTCCACTTT

clone size: .
D gene: TRBD2
J gene: TRBJ2-7
V gene: TRBV2
CDR3 protein: CASSYLAGGSYEQYF
CDR3 DNA: TGTGCCAGCAGTTACCTAGCGGGGGGCTCCTACGAGCAGTACTTC

clone size: .
D gene: .
J gene: TRBJ1-2
V gene: TRBV28
CDR3 protein: CASRRPRANYGYTF
CDR3 DNA: TGTGCCAGCCGGAGGCCCCGGGCTAACTATGGCTACACCTTC

clone size: .
D gene: .
J gene: TRBJ2-7
V gene: TRBV15
CDR3 protein: CATSRDSSQAYEQYF
CDR3 DNA: TGTGCCACCAGCAGAGATTCCTCTCAGGCCTACGAGCAGTACTTC

clone size: .
D gene: .
J gene: TRBJ2-5
V gene: TRBV18
CDR3 protein: CASSPLGGETQYF
CDR3 DNA: TGTGCCAGCTCACCACTGGGGGGAGAGACCCAGTACTTC

clone size: .
D gene: .
J gene: TRBJ2-5
V gene: TRBV3-1/TRBV3-2
CDR3 protein: CASSQAGREETQYF
CDR3 DNA: TGTGCCAGCAGCCAAGCTGGCAGGGAAGAGACCCAGTACTTC

clone size: .
D gene: .
J gene: TRBJ1-2
V gene: TRBV28
CDR3 protein: CASSLNQGIYYGYTF
CDR3 DNA: TGTGCCAGCAGTTTAAATCAGGGGATCTACTATGGCTACACCTTC

clone size: .
D gene: .
J gene: TRBJ2-1
V gene: TRBV28
CDR3 protein: CASQRYNEQFF
CDR3 DNA: TGTGCCAGCCAGAGGTACAATGAGCAGTTCTTC

clone size: .
D gene: TRBD2
J gene: TRBJ2-2
V gene: TRBV13
CDR3 protein: CASSFRSGGVSTGELFF
CDR3 DNA: TGTGCCAGCAGCTTCCGTAGCGGGGGGGTTTCCACCGGGGAGCTGTTTTTT

clone size: few
D gene: .
J gene: TRBJ2-6
V gene: TRBV5-6
CDR3 protein: CASSSIAARGSGANVLTF
CDR3 DNA: TGTGCCAGCAGTTCGATAGCGGCGCGGGGCTCTGGGGCCAACGTCCTGACTTTC

clone size: .
D gene: TRBD1
J gene: TRBJ2-5
V gene: TRBV29-1
CDR3 protein: CSVEQDREETQYF
CDR3 DNA: TGCAGCGTTGAGCAGGACAGGGAAGAGACCCAGTACTTC

clone size: .
D gene: TRBD1
J gene: TRBJ1-4
V gene: TRBV5-1
CDR3 protein: CASSVTGTGGGKLFF
CDR3 DNA: TGCGCCAGCAGCGTGACCGGGACAGGGGGCGGAAAACTGTTTTTT

clone size: .
D gene: TRBD2
J gene: TRBJ2-7
V gene: TRBV28
CDR3 protein: CASIGDYEYEQYF
CDR3 DNA: TGTGCCAGCATCGGGGACTACGAGTACGAGCAGTACTTC

clone size: .
D gene: .
J gene: TRBJ2-3
V gene: TRBV3-1/TRBV3-2
CDR3 protein: CASSLGAGSTDTQYF
CDR3 DNA: TGTGCCAGCAGCTTGGGCGCGGGCTCTACAGATACGCAGTATTTT

clone size: .
D gene: TRBD1
J gene: TRBJ2-7
V gene: TRBV30
CDR3 protein: CAWKYHPRDRGNRYEQYF
CDR3 DNA: TGTGCCTGGAAGTACCATCCCCGGGACAGGGGGAATAGATACGAGCAGTACTTC

clone size: .
D gene: .
J gene: TRBJ2-1
V gene: TRBV20-1
CDR3 protein: CSVSYNEQFF
CDR3 DNA: TGCAGTGTATCCTACAATGAGCAGTTCTTC

clone size: .
D gene: .
J gene: TRBJ1-5
V gene: TRBV30
CDR3 protein: CAWSRGGLSNQPQHF
CDR3 DNA: TGTGCCTGGTCTAGGGGGGGATTGAGCAATCAGCCCCAGCATTTT

clone size: once
D gene: TRBD2
J gene: TRBJ2-2
V gene: TRBV5-4
CDR3 protein: CASSPTVFRRGGGELFF
CDR3 DNA: TGTGCCAGCAGCCCGACCGTTTTTCGGCGGGGGGGTGGGGAGCTGTTTTTT

clone size: .
D gene: .
J gene: TRBJ2-2
V gene: TRBV2
CDR3 protein: CASSGTANTGELFF
CDR3 DNA: TGTGCCAGCAGTGGGACAGCGAACACCGGGGAGCTGTTTTTT

clone size: .
D gene: TRBD1
J gene: TRBJ1-2
V gene: TRBV28
CDR3 protein: CASSHQTGYGYTF
CDR3 DNA: TGTGCCAGCAGTCACCAGACAGGGTATGGCTACACCTTC

clone size: .
D gene: TRBD1
J gene: TRBJ2-2
V gene: TRBV3-1/TRBV3-2
CDR3 protein: CASSSRQGAGELFF
CDR3 DNA: TGTGCCAGCAGCTCCAGACAGGGGGCCGGGGAGCTGTTTTTT

clone size: .
D gene: .
J gene: TRBJ2-3
V gene: TRBV6-5
CDR3 protein: CASRGSSTDTQYF
CDR3 DNA: TGTGCCAGCCGAGGATCTAGCACAGATACGCAGTATTTT

clone size: .
D gene: .
J gene: TRBJ1-2
V gene: TRBV29-1
CDR3 protein: CSALLSHGYTF
CDR3 DNA: TGCAGCGCCCTACTGTCCCATGGCTACACCTTC

clone size: .
D gene: .
J gene: TRBJ2-7
V gene: TRBV5-1
CDR3 protein: CASSLTRGSPLDYEQYF
CDR3 DNA: TGCGCCAGCAGCTTGACTCGGGGTTCACCATTGGACTACGAGCAGTACTTC

clone size: .
D gene: .
J gene: TRBJ1-1
V gene: TRBV27
CDR3 protein: CASSHKARLTGTEAFF
CDR3 DNA: TGTGCCAGCAGTCACAAAGCTCGACTCACAGGGACTGAAGCTTTCTTT

clone size: .
D gene: .
J gene: TRBJ2-3
V gene: TRBV4-1
CDR3 protein: CASSLTTRMDTQYF
CDR3 DNA: TGCGCCAGCAGCCTCACGACTAGAATGGATACGCAGTATTTT

clone size: .
D gene: .
J gene: TRBJ1-4
V gene: TRBV15
CDR3 protein: CATSRGNEKLFF
CDR3 DNA: TGTGCCACCAGCAGGGGCAATGAAAAACTGTTTTTT

clone size: .
D gene: TRBD1
J gene: TRBJ2-1
V gene: TRBV5-5
CDR3 protein: CASSLTGQGAVNEQFF
CDR3 DNA: TGTGCCAGCAGCTTGACGGGACAGGGGGCGGTCAATGAGCAGTTCTTC

clone size: .
D gene: .
J gene: TRBJ2-7
V gene: TRBV13
CDR3 protein: CASGPRGISFHEQYF
CDR3 DNA: TGTGCCAGCGGTCCTAGGGGCATCAGTTTCCACGAGCAGTACTTC

clone size: .
D gene: TRBD1
J gene: TRBJ1-1
V gene: TRBV6-6
CDR3 protein: CASRNGQGGTEAFF
CDR3 DNA: TGTGCCAGCCGGAATGGACAGGGAGGCACTGAAGCTTTCTTT

clone size: .
D gene: .
J gene: TRBJ1-1
V gene: TRBV9
CDR3 protein: CASSVTPQNTEAFF
CDR3 DNA: TGTGCCAGCAGCGTAACCCCACAAAACACTGAAGCTTTCTTT